This T cell receptor (beta chain) emerged from a study of T cell responses to AZD1222 COVID-19 vaccine. General study points: Donors were largely white British and mainly female; clonal diversity was possibly underestimated. Spike regions recognized by vaccine-associated CD4 TCRs spanned the protein, led by 160-218 and 743-854. Only a handful of AZD1222 recipients, several in all, had baseline seropositivity. Sampled repertoires all dated from after the peak T cell response.

CDR1 SEHNR and CDR2 FQNEAQ come from the germline V gene (reference sequence). Trimming took off 1 base at V and 7 bases at J, with 2 bases between the two ends. CDR3 length equals 11 residues. Profiling relied on immunoSEQ multiplex PCR, and the TCRdb table lists in-frame clones only, not all of them. The sample lists some 64,000 clones, over 80% occurring once. This clone was observed a few times. What it binds is not known. The same CDR3 also results from other DNA sequences found in this sample. This chain uses TRBV7-9 with TRBJ2-1; D unresolved. Specimen: peripheral blood, collected 28 days after the second dose of the MenACWY control vaccine. This sequence originates from an adult who received the MenACWY meningococcal vaccine as a control. CDR3 sequence reads: CASSLGNEQFF. Written as DNA, the CDR3 is TGTGCCAGCAGCTTAGGGAATGAGCAGTTCTTC.